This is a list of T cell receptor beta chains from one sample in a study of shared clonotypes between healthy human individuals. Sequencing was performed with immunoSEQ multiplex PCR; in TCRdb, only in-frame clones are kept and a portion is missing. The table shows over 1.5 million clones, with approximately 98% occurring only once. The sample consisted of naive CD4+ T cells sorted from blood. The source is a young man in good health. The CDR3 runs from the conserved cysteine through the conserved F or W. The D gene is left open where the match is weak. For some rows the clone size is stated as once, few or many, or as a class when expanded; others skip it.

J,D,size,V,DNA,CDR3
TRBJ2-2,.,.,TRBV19,TGTGCCACCACCCTCAAACCAGGTCCCGGGGCCGGGGAGCTGTTTTTT,CATTLKPGPGAGELFF
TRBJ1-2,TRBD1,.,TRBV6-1,TGTGCCAGCAGCCCTCTACAGGGGCACGGCTACACCTTC,CASSPLQGHGYTF
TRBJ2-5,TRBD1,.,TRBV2,TGTGCCAGCATGCTGAGGACAGGGGATTCTGAGACCCAGTACTTC,CASMLRTGDSETQYF
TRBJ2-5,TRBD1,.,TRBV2,TGTGCCAGCAGTGGCCCTACAGGGGGCGAGACCCAGTACTTC,CASSGPTGGETQYF
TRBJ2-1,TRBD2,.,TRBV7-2,TGTGCCAGCAGCACCAGGACTAGCGGAACGCTGTACAATGAGCAGTTCTTC,CASSTRTSGTLYNEQFF
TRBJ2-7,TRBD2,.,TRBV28,TGTGCCAGCAGTTTTCGACTAGCGCCTCACCCAGCCTACGAGCAGTACTTC,CASSFRLAPHPAYEQYF
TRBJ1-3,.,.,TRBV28,TGTGCCAGCAGTTTATACGGGGGCTTGTCTGGAAACACCATATATTTT,CASSLYGGLSGNTIYF
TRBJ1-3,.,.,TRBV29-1,TGCAGCGTTGGAGCAGGGGCTGCAGGAAACACCATATATTTT,CSVGAGAAGNTIYF
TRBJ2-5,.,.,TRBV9,TGTGCCAGCAGCGGAGTTAGTATGTACCAAGAGACCCAGTACTTC,CASSGVSMYQETQYF
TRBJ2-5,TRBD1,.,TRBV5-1,TGCGCCAGCAGCTTTATTAGGGACAGGCAAGAGACCCAGTACTTC,CASSFIRDRQETQYF
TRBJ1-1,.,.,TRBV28,TGTGCCAGCAGTTTCTTGAGCACTGAAGCTTTCTTT,CASSFLSTEAFF
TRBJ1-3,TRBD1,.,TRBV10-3,TGTGCCATCAGTTTCGGGGGTCCGGGACAGAGGGTTTTCGTTGGAAACACCATATATTTT,CAISFGGPGQRVFVGNTIYF
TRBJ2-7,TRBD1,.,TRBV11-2,TGTGCCAGCAGCCTGGGACAGGCTACTATCCCCTACGAGCAGTACTTC,CASSLGQATIPYEQYF
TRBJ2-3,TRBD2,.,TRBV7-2,TGTGCCAGCAGCCTGAAACTCCCGGGACTAGATGAGTATTTT,CASSLKLPGLDEYF
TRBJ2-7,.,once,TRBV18,TGTGCCAGCTCGAAGGACGGGGGAGCCTACGAGCAGTACTTC,CASSKDGGAYEQYF
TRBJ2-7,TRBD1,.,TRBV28,TGTGCCAGCAGTTCAACCGGGACAGCGTATAAGAAGATTTACGAGCAGTACTTC,CASSSTGTAYKKIYEQYF
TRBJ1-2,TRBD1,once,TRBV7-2,TGTGCCAGCAGCTTAGCTAACAGGGGGCGCGCCTATGGCTACACCTTC,CASSLANRGRAYGYTF
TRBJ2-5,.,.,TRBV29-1,TGCAGCGTTGTCGAAGGCAGCGACATTGGGGGAGAGACCCAGTACTTC,CSVVEGSDIGGETQYF
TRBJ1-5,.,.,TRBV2,TGTGCCAGCAGTGAAACAAAACCTAGCAATCAGCCCCAGCATTTT,CASSETKPSNQPQHF
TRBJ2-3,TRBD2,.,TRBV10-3,TGTGCCATCAGCGACCTAGCGGGAGGTGCAGATACGCAGTATTTT,CAISDLAGGADTQYF
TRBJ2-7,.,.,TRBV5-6,TGTGCCAGCAGCGCCGACAATTACTACGAGCAGTACTTC,CASSADNYYEQYF
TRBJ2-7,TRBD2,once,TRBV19,TGTGCCAGTAGTATCAGCGGGGCTTCTAGAGTCGAGCAGTACTTC,CASSISGASRVEQYF
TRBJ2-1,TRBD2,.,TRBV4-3,TGCGCCAGCAGCCAAGCTACCACTAGCGGGGCCTACAATGAGCAGTTCTTC,CASSQATTSGAYNEQFF
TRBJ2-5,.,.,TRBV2,TGTGCCAGCAGTGAGACAAGATCGCGCGAGACCCAGTACTTC,CASSETRSRETQYF
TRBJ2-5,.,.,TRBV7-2,TGTGCCAGCAGCGACATCCGGAAGACCCAGTACTTC,CASSDIRKTQYF
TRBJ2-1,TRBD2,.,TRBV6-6,TGTGCCAGCACTAGGACTAGCGGATACAATGAGCAGTTCTTC,CASTRTSGYNEQFF